This T cell receptor beta chain came from a study of blood T cell repertoires in COVID-19. Profiled with immunoSEQ multiplex PCR; TCRdb holds only in-frame clones, not every one. Of 110,000 to 150,000 clones in the sample, more than 60% were seen once. The germline V gene encodes CDR1 SEHNR and CDR2 FQNEAQ (reference sequence). CDR3 size: 16 residues. The V gene end was trimmed by 3 bases and the J gene end by 2 bases; junction bases not matched to a gene: 8. Sequencing input: peripheral blood. The TCR sequence derives from a woman aged 60 to 75 with acute or convalescent COVID-19. V is TRBV7-9 and J is TRBJ2-3; 7 bases are shared with TRBD2. CDR3 nucleotides: TGTGCCAGCAGCTTGAGGGCGGGAGCCCCCACAGATACGCAGTATTTT. Protein sequence: CASSLRAGAPTDTQYF.